This is a list of T cell receptor beta chains from one sample in a study of long-term antiretroviral therapy in people with HIV. Assay used: immunoSEQ multiplex PCR; TCRdb lists only in-frame clones, some missing. This sample yields under 25,000 clones, of which 76% are seen a single time; roughly a tenth belongs to the top ten. Sequences were derived from unsorted PBMCs, sampled 0.5 years before starting antiretroviral therapy. Source of these receptors: a man aged 18 to 29 with HIV. CDR3s include the opening cysteine and the closing phenylalanine or tryptophan. A D gene is named only where the DNA matches it firmly. Expanded clones are given a class, and other clones once, few, many or no size at all.

d_call	clone_size	j_call	v_call	cdr3_aa	cdr3_nt
.	.	TRBJ2-1	TRBV18	CASSKDKTKDNEQFF	TGTGCCAGCTCAAAGGACAAGACTAAGGACAATGAGCAGTTCTTC
.	.	TRBJ1-1	TRBV6-5	CASTGPGGTEAFF	TGTGCCAGCACCGGACCTGGAGGCACTGAAGCTTTCTTT
TRBD1	.	TRBJ2-2	TRBV9	CASSGQGDTGELFF	TGTGCCAGCAGCGGACAGGGGGACACCGGGGAGCTGTTTTTT
.	.	TRBJ1-4	TRBV7-9	CASSSLGGSFATNEKLFF	TGTGCCAGCAGCTCTTTGGGGGGTTCATTTGCAACTAATGAAAAACTGTTTTTT
TRBD2	.	TRBJ2-5	TRBV7-9	CASTKRVLAGLGETQYF	TGTGCCAGCACCAAAAGGGTACTAGCGGGATTGGGAGAGACCCAGTACTTC
.	.	TRBJ1-2	TRBV28	CASSLNGALNYGYTF	TGTGCCAGCAGCCTAAATGGGGCCCTTAACTATGGCTACACCTTC
.	once	TRBJ2-1	TRBV7-3	CASSLKGGRYNEQFF	TGTGCCAGCAGCTTAAAAGGTGGTCGTTACAATGAGCAGTTCTTC
.	.	TRBJ1-5	TRBV6-1	CASSEITAYSNQPQHF	TGTGCCAGCAGTGAGATAACAGCTTATAGCAATCAGCCCCAGCATTTT
.	.	TRBJ2-1	TRBV18	CASSPPFAGAYNEQFF	TGTGCCAGCTCACCACCTTTTGCAGGGGCTTACAATGAGCAGTTCTTC
.	.	TRBJ2-2	TRBV7-3	CASPSGENTGELFF	TGTGCCAGCCCCTCGGGGGAGAACACCGGGGAGCTGTTTTTT
.	.	TRBJ2-7	TRBV27	CASSLSVGRSSYEQYF	TGTGCCAGCAGTTTATCTGTCGGTCGAAGCTCCTACGAGCAGTACTTC
TRBD2	.	TRBJ2-1	TRBV2	CASSEDGLAEEYNEQFF	TGTGCCAGCAGTGAAGACGGGCTAGCGGAGGAATACAATGAGCAGTTCTTC
.	.	TRBJ1-1	TRBV7-9	CASSGTEGSTEAFF	TGTGCCAGCAGCGGGACCGAGGGGAGCACTGAAGCTTTCTTT
TRBD1	.	TRBJ2-7	TRBV4-1	CASSLELQGASYEQYF	TGCGCCAGCAGCCTAGAACTACAGGGGGCTTCCTACGAGCAGTACTTC
TRBD1	.	TRBJ1-2	TRBV7-3	CASSLTSGGGGYTF	TGTGCCAGCAGCTTAACGTCAGGGGGCGGGGGCTACACCTTC
.	.	TRBJ1-2	TRBV19	CASSIDFPGTQPHSYGYTF	TGTGCCAGTAGTATAGATTTCCCCGGGACACAGCCCCATAGCTATGGCTACACCTTC
.	.	TRBJ1-4	TRBV7-8	CASSPTGMQSNEKLFF	TGTGCCAGCAGCCCCACAGGGATGCAGAGCAATGAAAAACTGTTTTTT
TRBD1	.	TRBJ2-3	TRBV6-4	CASSASQGAATDTQYF	TGTGCCAGCAGTGCCTCCCAGGGGGCAGCTACAGATACGCAGTATTTT
.	.	TRBJ1-4	TRBV7-2	CASSLVGGPNEKLFF	TGTGCCAGCAGCTTAGTGGGCGGTCCGAATGAAAAACTGTTTTTT
.	.	TRBJ2-1	TRBV7-8	CASSPSAGAYNEQFF	TGTGCCAGCAGTCCCTCGGCGGGCGCCTACAATGAGCAGTTCTTC
.	medium-sized	TRBJ1-2	TRBV9	CASSVESYGYTF	TGTGCCAGCAGCGTAGAATCCTATGGCTACACCTTC
TRBD2	.	TRBJ2-1	TRBV7-8	CASSFLAGSYNEQFF	TGTGCCAGCAGCTTTCTAGCGGGTTCCTACAATGAGCAGTTCTTC
.	once	TRBJ2-1	TRBV7-9	CASSRAPDKFF	TGTGCCAGCAGCCGTGCCCCGGACAAGTTCTTC
.	few	TRBJ1-1	TRBV19	CASRFGNTEAFF	TGTGCCAGTAGATTCGGGAACACTGAAGCTTTCTTT
TRBD1	.	TRBJ1-4	TRBV6-1	CASSEGQGFEKLFF	TGTGCCAGCAGTGAGGGACAGGGTTTTGAAAAACTGTTTTTT
TRBD1	.	TRBJ2-7	TRBV5-4	CASSSGTGGYEQYF	TGTGCCAGCAGCTCCGGGACAGGGGGCTACGAGCAGTACTTC
TRBD1	once	TRBJ2-1	TRBV5-1	CASSELPTGGPDEQFF	TGCGCCAGCAGCGAACTACCGACAGGGGGTCCCGATGAGCAGTTCTTC
.	.	TRBJ1-4	TRBV7-6	CASSLIGEGNEKLFF	TGTGCCAGCAGCTTAATAGGGGAGGGAAATGAAAAACTGTTTTTT
.	.	TRBJ1-2	TRBV11-2	CASSSTTTRTGGYTF	TGTGCCAGCAGCTCGACTACCACACGCACTGGCGGCTACACCTTC
.	.	TRBJ2-7	TRBV11-3	CASSSRGSSYEQYF	TGTGCCAGCAGCAGCAGGGGCAGCTCCTACGAGCAGTACTTC
TRBD1	.	TRBJ1-2	TRBV29-1	CSVTGGPAYGYTF	TGCAGCGTGACAGGGGGACCCGCCTATGGCTACACCTTC
.	.	TRBJ1-1	TRBV10-3	CAISRTGPVGGMNTEAFF	TGTGCCATCAGTCGGACGGGGCCCGTAGGGGGGATGAACACTGAAGCTTTCTTT
.	.	TRBJ1-1	TRBV29-1	CSVSKGGMSTEAFF	TGCAGCGTTTCAAAAGGGGGTATGAGCACTGAAGCTTTCTTT
.	.	TRBJ2-2	TRBV6-1	CASTTIRHTGELFF	TGTGCCAGCACCACTATTCGGCACACCGGGGAGCTGTTTTTT
.	once	TRBJ2-4	TRBV27	CASSFRQGNIQYF	TGTGCCAGCAGTTTCCGGCAGGGAAACATTCAGTACTTC
TRBD1	.	TRBJ2-7	TRBV19	CASSIQGARYNEQYF	TGTGCCAGTAGTATACAGGGGGCGCGTTATAACGAGCAGTACTTC
TRBD2	.	TRBJ2-5	TRBV4-2	CASSQDGALAGGQETQYF	TGTGCCAGCAGCCAAGATGGAGCTCTAGCGGGGGGACAAGAGACCCAGTACTTC
TRBD2	.	TRBJ2-1	TRBV7-2	CASSLGLADLLPYNEQFF	TGTGCCAGCAGCTTGGGACTAGCGGACCTCCTTCCTTACAATGAGCAGTTCTTC
TRBD1	.	TRBJ2-7	TRBV7-9	CASSLERTGDHEQYF	TGTGCCAGCAGCTTAGAGAGGACAGGGGACCACGAGCAGTACTTC
.	.	TRBJ1-1	TRBV27	CASSLMGPGTEAFF	TGTGCCAGCAGTTTAATGGGGCCGGGTACTGAAGCTTTCTTT
TRBD2	.	TRBJ2-1	TRBV7-8	CASSLLAGGSEQFF	TGTGCCAGCAGCTTACTAGCGGGAGGGAGTGAGCAGTTCTTC
.	.	TRBJ1-1	TRBV27	CASSLSANTEAFF	TGTGCCAGCAGTTTATCGGCAAACACTGAAGCTTTCTTT
.	few	TRBJ1-2	TRBV2	CASRDSPGDGYTF	TGTGCCAGCAGGGACAGTCCCGGGGATGGCTACACCTTC
.	.	TRBJ2-5	TRBV5-1	CASSAYRGGETQYF	TGCGCCAGCAGCGCCTACAGGGGGGGGGAGACCCAGTACTTC
.	.	TRBJ2-1	TRBV4-1	CASSDGGGWDNYNEQFF	TGCGCCAGCAGTGACGGTGGGGGGTGGGACAACTACAATGAGCAGTTCTTC
.	.	TRBJ1-2	TRBV6-5	CASSYRPRSGYTF	TGTGCCAGCAGCTATCGGCCCCGGAGTGGCTACACCTTC
.	medium-sized	TRBJ1-5	TRBV7-9	CASSLYNQPQHF	TGTGCCAGCAGCCTCTATAATCAGCCCCAGCATTTT
.	.	TRBJ2-3	TRBV28	CASNGGGTDTQYF	TGTGCCAGCAACGGGGGAGGCACAGATACGCAGTATTTT
.	.	TRBJ1-1	TRBV19	CASSFGSFAEAFF	TGTGCCAGTAGTTTTGGCAGTTTCGCTGAAGCTTTCTTT
.	.	TRBJ1-5	TRBV6-1	CASSQGFSNQPQHF	TGTGCCAGCAGCCAGGGGTTTAGCAATCAGCCCCAGCATTTT
.	.	TRBJ2-7	TRBV27	CASSLGQFYEQYF	TGTGCCAGCAGTTTAGGACAGTTCTACGAGCAGTACTTC
.	.	TRBJ1-1	TRBV19	CASSILSLNTEAFF	TGTGCCAGTAGTATCCTCAGCCTGAACACTGAAGCTTTCTTT
TRBD1	.	TRBJ1-2	TRBV28	CASSPTGSFYGYTF	TGTGCCAGCAGTCCGACAGGGTCCTTCTATGGCTACACCTTC
.	few	TRBJ1-2	TRBV6-1	CASGQGSYGYTF	TGTGCCAGCGGTCAGGGGTCCTATGGCTACACCTTC
TRBD2	.	TRBJ2-7	TRBV5-1	CASSLSGGDYEQYF	TGCGCCAGCAGCTTGAGCGGGGGGGACTACGAGCAGTACTTC
.	.	TRBJ2-7	TRBV27	CASSFGRSYEQYF	TGTGCCAGCAGTTTTGGACGGTCCTACGAGCAGTACTTC
TRBD1	.	TRBJ2-2	TRBV18	CASSPRTGETGELFF	TGTGCCAGCTCACCAAGGACAGGGGAAACCGGGGAGCTGTTTTTT
TRBD2	few	TRBJ2-7	TRBV7-9	CASSPEGALAGETYEQYF	TGTGCCAGCAGCCCAGAGGGTGCGCTAGCGGGGGAAACCTACGAGCAGTACTTC
TRBD1	.	TRBJ1-1	TRBV18	CASSPTGGRTMSTEAFF	TGTGCCAGCTCTCCCACAGGGGGGAGAACTATGTCCACTGAAGCTTTCTTT